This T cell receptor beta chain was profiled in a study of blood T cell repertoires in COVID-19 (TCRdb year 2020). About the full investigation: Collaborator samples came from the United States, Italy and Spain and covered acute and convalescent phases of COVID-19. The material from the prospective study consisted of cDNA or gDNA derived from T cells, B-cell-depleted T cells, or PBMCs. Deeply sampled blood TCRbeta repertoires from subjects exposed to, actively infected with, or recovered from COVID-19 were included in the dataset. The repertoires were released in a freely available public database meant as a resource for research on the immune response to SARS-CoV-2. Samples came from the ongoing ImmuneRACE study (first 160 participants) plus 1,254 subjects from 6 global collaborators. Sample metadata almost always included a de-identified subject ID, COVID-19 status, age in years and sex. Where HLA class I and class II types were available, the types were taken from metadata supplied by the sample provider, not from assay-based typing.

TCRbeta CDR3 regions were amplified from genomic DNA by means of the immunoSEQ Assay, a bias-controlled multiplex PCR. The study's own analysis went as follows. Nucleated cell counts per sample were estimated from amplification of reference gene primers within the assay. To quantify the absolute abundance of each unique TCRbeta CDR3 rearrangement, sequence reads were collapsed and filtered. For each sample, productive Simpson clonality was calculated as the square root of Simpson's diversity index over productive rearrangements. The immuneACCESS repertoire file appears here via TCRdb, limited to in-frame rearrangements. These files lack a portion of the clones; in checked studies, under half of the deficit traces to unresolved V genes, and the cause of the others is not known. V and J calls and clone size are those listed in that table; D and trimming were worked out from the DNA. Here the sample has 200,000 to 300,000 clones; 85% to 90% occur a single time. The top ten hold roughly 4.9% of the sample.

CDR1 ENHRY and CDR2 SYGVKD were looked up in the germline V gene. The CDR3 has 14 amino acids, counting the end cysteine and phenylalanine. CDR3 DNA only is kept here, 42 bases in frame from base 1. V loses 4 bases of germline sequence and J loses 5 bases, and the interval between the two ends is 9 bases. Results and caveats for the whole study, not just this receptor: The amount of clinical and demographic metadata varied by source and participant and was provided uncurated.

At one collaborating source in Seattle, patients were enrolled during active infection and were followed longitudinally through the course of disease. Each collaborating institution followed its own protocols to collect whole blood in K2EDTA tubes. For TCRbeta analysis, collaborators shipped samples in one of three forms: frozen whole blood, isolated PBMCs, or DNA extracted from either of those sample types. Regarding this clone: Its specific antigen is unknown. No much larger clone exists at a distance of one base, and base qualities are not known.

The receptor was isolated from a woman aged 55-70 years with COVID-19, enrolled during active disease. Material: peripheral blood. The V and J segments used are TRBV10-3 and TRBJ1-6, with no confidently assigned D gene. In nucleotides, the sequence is TGTGCCATCAGTGGGCGGGAAAATAATTCACCCCTCCACTTT. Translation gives CAISGRENNSPLHF.